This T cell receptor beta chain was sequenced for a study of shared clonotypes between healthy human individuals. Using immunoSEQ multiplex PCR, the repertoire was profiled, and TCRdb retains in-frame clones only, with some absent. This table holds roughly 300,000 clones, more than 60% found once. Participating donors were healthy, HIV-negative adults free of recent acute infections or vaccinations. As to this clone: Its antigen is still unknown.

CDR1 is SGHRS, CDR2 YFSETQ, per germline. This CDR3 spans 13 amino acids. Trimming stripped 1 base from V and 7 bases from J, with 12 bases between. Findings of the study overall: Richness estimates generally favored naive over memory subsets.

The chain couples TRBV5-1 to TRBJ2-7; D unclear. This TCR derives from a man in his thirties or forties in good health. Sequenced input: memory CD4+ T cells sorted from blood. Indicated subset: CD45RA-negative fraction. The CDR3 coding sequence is TGCGCCAGCAGCTTGAACGGGCGCCAGGAGCAGTACTTC. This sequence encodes CASSLNGRQEQYF.